The present T cell receptor (beta chain) was sequenced within a study of metastatic and nonmetastatic thyroid tumors. The V gene lost 6 bases and the J gene lost 4 bases, with 7 bases spanning the gap. This CDR3 comprises 12 residues. CDR1 and CDR2 from the germline V gene are KGHSH and LQKENI. Before thyroid surgery, none of the patients had received any treatment. In this sample, this clone turned up many times. TCRdb reanalyzed the PCR reads with MiXCR. The table has 30,000 to 35,000 clones, roughly 15% seen once; the top ten hold 3% to 4%. Specimen: blood. The genes are TRBV18 and TRBJ1-3; D remains ambiguous. This TCR derives from a female donor with papillary thyroid cancer or a benign thyroid nodule (not recorded which). Some clones in this sample may be carry-over from other donors' samples. CDR3 sequence (DNA): TGTGCCAGCTCGGAACAGGGAAACACCATATATTTT. As protein: CASSEQGNTIYF. The variable domain in full, completed from reference TRBV18 and TRBJ1-3, reads NAGVMQNPRHLVRRRGQEARLRCSPMKGHSHVYWYRQLPEEGLKFMVYLQKENIIDESGMPKERFSAEFPKEGPSILRIQQVVRGDSAAYFCASSEQGNTIYFGEGSWLTVV.